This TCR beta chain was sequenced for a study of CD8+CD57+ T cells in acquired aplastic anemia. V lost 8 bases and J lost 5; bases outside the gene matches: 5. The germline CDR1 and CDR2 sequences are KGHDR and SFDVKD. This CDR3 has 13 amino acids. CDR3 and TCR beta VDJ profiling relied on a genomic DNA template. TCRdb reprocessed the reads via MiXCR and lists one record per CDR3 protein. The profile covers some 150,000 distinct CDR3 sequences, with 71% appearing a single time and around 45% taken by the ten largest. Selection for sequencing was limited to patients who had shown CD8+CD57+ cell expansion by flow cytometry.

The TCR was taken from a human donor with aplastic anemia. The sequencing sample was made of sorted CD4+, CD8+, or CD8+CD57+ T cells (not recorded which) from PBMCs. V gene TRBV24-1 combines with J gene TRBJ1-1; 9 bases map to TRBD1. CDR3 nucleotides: TGTGCCACCACCTTAGGACAGGGGACTGAAGCTTTCTTT. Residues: CATTLGQGTEAFF.